These T cell receptor beta chains were read from a single sample in a study of blood T cell repertoires in COVID-19. Using immunoSEQ multiplex PCR, the repertoire was profiled, and TCRdb retains in-frame clones only, with some absent. Among approximately 73,000 clones listed, roughly 77% were seen once. Material: peripheral blood. The receptors stem from an older woman with acute or convalescent COVID-19. The CDR3 runs from the conserved cysteine through the conserved F or W. A D gene is named only where the DNA matches it firmly. Rows may omit the clone size; those that give it use once, few, many or a size class.

TRBV18	TRBJ1-3	-	-	TGTGCCAGCTCACCACCACTCAGAAACACCATATATTTT	CASSPPLRNTIYF
TRBV10-3	TRBJ1-2	once	TRBD1	TGTGCCATCAGTGAACAGGGGGTTGAAGGCTACACCTTC	CAISEQGVEGYTF
TRBV11-2	TRBJ2-1	-	TRBD2	TGTGCCAGCAGCTCCGGGACTAGCGTAAACAATGAGCAGTTCTTC	CASSSGTSVNNEQFF
TRBV11-2	TRBJ2-2	-	TRBD2	TGTGCCAGCAGCTTAAGGACTAGCGGGTTATTCACCGGGGAGCTGTTTTTT	CASSLRTSGLFTGELFF
TRBV28	TRBJ1-2	-	-	TGTGCCAGCAGTGAAGTTGTCGGGACAAACTATGGCTACACCTTC	CASSEVVGTNYGYTF
TRBV27	TRBJ1-1	-	TRBD1	TGTGCCAGCAGTTTAGGGACAGGGGATGTAGCTTTCTTT	CASSLGTGDVAFF
TRBV12-3/TRBV12-4	TRBJ2-5	-	TRBD2	TGTGCCAGCAGTGCCACTAGCGGAGAGACCCAGTACTTC	CASSATSGETQYF
TRBV11-3	TRBJ2-7	-	-	TGTGCCAGCAGCTTGGGAGAACGGTACGAGCAGTACTTC	CASSLGERYEQYF
TRBV5-4	TRBJ2-1	once	-	TGTGCCAGCAGCCGTGAGGGGGATGGCCGCTACAATGAGCAGTTCTTC	CASSREGDGRYNEQFF
TRBV7-2	TRBJ2-7	-	TRBD2	TGTGCCAGCGTGTTAGCGGGAGGGCCGCTGGGCGAGCAGTACTTC	CASVLAGGPLGEQYF
TRBV30	TRBJ1-5	-	TRBD1	TGTGCCTGGATTGAGCAGGGGGCCGTCAATCAGCCCCAGCATTTT	CAWIEQGAVNQPQHF
TRBV15	TRBJ2-1	-	-	TGTGCCACCAGCAGATCACCGGGTAACGGCAATGAGCAGTTCTTC	CATSRSPGNGNEQFF
TRBV27	TRBJ1-1	-	-	TGTGCCACAAATGACTGGGGGCGAGCTTTCTTT	CATNDWGRAFF